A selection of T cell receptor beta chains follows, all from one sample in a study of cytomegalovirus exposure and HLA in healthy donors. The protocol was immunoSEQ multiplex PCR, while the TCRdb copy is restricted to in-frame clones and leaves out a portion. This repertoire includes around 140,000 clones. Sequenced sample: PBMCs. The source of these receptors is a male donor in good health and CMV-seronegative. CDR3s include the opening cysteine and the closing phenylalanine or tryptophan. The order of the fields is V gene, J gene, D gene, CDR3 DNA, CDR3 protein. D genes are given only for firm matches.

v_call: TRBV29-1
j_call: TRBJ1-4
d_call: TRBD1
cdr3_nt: TGCAGCGTTGGAGACAGGGGTCGAGAAAAACTGTTTTTT
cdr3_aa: CSVGDRGREKLFF

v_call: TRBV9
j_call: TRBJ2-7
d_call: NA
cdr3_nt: TGTGCCAGCAGCGCCGTATCGAGCTCCTACGAGCAGTACTTC
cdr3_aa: CASSAVSSSYEQYF

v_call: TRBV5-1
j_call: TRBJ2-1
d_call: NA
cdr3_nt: TGCGCCAGCAGCCCTCTAGGGGGCTCCTACAATGAGCAGTTCTTC
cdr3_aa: CASSPLGGSYNEQFF

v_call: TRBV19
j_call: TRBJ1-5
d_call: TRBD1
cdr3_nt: TGTGCCAGTAGTACGAATCCGGGACAGGGGGGCCAGCCCCAGCATTTT
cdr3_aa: CASSTNPGQGGQPQHF

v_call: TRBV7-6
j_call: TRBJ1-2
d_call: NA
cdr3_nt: TGTGCCAGCAGCTTTGGGACTCTCAACTATGGCTACACCTTC
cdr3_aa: CASSFGTLNYGYTF

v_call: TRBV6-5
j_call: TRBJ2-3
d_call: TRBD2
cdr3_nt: TGTGCCAGCAGTGTCCTAGCGGCTAGCACAGATACGCAGTATTTT
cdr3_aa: CASSVLAASTDTQYF

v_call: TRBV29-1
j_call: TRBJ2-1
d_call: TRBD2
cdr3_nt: TGCAGCGTTGAAGGGCGGGAGGGGCTGAAGGCATACAATGAGCAGTTCTTC
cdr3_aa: CSVEGREGLKAYNEQFF

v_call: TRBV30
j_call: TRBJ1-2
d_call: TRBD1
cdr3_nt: TGTGCCTGGATCCTCGGGACAGCGAGACGATATGGCTACACCTTC
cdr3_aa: CAWILGTARRYGYTF

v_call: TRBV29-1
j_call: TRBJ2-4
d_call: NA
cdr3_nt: TGCAGCGTTATACTAGCCAAAAACATTCAGTACTTC
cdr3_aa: CSVILAKNIQYF

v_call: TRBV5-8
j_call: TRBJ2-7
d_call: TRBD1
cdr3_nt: TGTGCCAGCAGCTGGGACAGGGGCGGTCAGTACTTC
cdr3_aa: CASSWDRGGQYF

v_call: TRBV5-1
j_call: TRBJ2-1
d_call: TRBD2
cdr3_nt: TGCGCCAGCAGCTTGGCTGCCCTGGGACTAGCATCCTTTGATGAGCAGTTCTTC
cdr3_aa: CASSLAALGLASFDEQFF

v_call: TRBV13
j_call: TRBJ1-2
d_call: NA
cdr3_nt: TGTGCCAGCGAGGCCCGGGGAAACCTCTATGGCTACACCTTC
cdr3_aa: CASEARGNLYGYTF

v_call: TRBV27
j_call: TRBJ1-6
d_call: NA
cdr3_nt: TGTGCCAGCAGTTTATCGACAGGACTTAATTCACCCCTCCACTTT
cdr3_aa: CASSLSTGLNSPLHF

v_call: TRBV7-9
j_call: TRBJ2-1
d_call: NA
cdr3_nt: TGTGCCAGCAGCCCTCCCGGAGGGGCCATTTCCTACAATGAGCAGTTCTTC
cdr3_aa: CASSPPGGAISYNEQFF

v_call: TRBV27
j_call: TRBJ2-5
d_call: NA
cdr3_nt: TGTGCCAGCAGTTTAGAGTCCCGGGAGACCCAGTACTTC
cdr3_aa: CASSLESRETQYF

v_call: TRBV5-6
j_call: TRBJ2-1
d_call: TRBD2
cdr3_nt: TGTGCCAGCAGCCGTCGGACTAGCGGGGGGCCAAACAATGAGCAGTTCTTC
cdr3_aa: CASSRRTSGGPNNEQFF

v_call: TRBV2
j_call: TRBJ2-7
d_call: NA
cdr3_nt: TGTGCCAGCACCGGTCGGAGGGGCACCTACGAGCAGTACTTC
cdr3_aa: CASTGRRGTYEQYF

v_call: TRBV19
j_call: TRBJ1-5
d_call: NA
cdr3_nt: TGTGCCAGTAGTACCGCCAGAGGAGTTGTTCAGCCCCAGCATTTT
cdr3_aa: CASSTARGVVQPQHF

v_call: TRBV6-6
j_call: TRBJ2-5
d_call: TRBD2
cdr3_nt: TGTGCCATCAAGACTAGCGGTCCTACGGCCCAGTACTTC
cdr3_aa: CAIKTSGPTAQYF

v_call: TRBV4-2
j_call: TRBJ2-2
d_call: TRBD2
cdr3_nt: TGTGCCAGCAGCCATAGCGGGAGTGGAACCGGGGAGCTGTTTTTT
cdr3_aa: CASSHSGSGTGELFF

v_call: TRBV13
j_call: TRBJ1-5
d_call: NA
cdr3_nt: TGTGCCAGCAGACAGGGCAATCAGCCCCAGCATTTT
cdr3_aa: CASRQGNQPQHF

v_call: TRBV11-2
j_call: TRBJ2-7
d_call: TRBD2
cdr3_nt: TGTGCCAGCAGCTTTCTAGCGGGGCTCTCCTACGAGCAGTACTTC
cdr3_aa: CASSFLAGLSYEQYF

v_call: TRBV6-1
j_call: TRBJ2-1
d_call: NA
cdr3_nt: TGTGCCAGCAGTGACCCGGGTTTCGGAAATGAGCAGTTCTTC
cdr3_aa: CASSDPGFGNEQFF

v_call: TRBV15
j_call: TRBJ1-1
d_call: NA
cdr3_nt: TGTGCCACCAGCAGAGAGGGGCAGGGTGCTGAAGCTTTCTTT
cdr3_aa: CATSREGQGAEAFF

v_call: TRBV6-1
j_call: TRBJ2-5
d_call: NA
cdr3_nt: TGTGCCAGCAGTGACGGGGGTGGCATTGAGACCCAGTACTTC
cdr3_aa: CASSDGGGIETQYF

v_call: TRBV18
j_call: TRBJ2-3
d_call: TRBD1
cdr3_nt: TGTGCCAGCCCACCTCCCGGGTACTCAGGGGGAGATGCAGATACGCAGTATTTT
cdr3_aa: CASPPPGYSGGDADTQYF

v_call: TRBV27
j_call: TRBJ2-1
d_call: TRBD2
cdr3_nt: TGTGCCAGCAGTTTCTTGGCTAGCGGGGATGAGCAGTTCTTC
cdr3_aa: CASSFLASGDEQFF

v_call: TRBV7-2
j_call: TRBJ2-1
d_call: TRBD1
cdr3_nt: TGTGCCAGCAGCGGCAGGGGGACAGGGAAAAGAGAGCAGTTCTTC
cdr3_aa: CASSGRGTGKREQFF

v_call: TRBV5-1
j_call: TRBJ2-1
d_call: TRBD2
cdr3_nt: TGCGCCAGCAGCCCGGGGGGTTTCTCCTACAATGAGCAGTTCTTC
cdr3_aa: CASSPGGFSYNEQFF

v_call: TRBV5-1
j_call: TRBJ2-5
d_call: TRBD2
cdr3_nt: TGCGCCAGCAGCGTTAGCGGGGGGGCACGAGAGACCCAGTACTTC
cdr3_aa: CASSVSGGARETQYF

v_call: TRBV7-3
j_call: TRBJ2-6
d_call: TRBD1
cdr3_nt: TGTGCCAGCAGCTTATCAGGACAGGGGGCCTCTGGGGCCAACGTCCTGACTTTC
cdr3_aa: CASSLSGQGASGANVLTF

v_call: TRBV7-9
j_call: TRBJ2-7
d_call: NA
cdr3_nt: TGTGCCAGCAGCTTAGGCGGGACTGACGAGCAGTACTTC
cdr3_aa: CASSLGGTDEQYF

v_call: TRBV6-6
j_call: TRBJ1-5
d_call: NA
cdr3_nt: TGTGCCAGCAGTTATCGGGGAGATAGCAATCAGCCCCAGCATTTT
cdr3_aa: CASSYRGDSNQPQHF

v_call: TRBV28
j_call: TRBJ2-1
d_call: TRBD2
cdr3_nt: TGTGCCAGCCGGAACCTCGGGACTAGCGGGGGGGTGAGTGAGCAGTTCTTC
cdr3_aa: CASRNLGTSGGVSEQFF

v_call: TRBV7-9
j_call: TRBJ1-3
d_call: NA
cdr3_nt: TGTGCCAGCAGCCCAGCAGGGATTAGCTCTGGAAACACCATATATTTT
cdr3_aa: CASSPAGISSGNTIYF

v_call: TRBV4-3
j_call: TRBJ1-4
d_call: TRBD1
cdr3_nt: TGCGCCAGCAGCCATCCGGGACAGGGGGCAGAAAAACTGTTTTTT
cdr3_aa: CASSHPGQGAEKLFF

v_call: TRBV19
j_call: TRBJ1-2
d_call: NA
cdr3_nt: TGTGCCAGTACCTTGACACAAACCTATGGCTACACCTTC
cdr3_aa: CASTLTQTYGYTF

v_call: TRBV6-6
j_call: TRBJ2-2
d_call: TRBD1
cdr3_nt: TGTGCCAGCAGTTACCCCCGGGACAGGGGAACCGGGGAGCTGTTTTTT
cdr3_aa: CASSYPRDRGTGELFF

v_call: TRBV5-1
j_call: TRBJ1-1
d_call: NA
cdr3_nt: TGCGCCAGCAGCTTCTCGGGGGTGTACACTGAAGCTTTCTTT
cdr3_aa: CASSFSGVYTEAFF

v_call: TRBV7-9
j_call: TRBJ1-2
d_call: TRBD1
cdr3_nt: TGTGCCAGCAGCTTAGGCCAGGGGGGTGGCTACACCTTC
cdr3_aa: CASSLGQGGGYTF

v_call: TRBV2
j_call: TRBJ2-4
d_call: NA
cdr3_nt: TGTGCCAGCAGCCGGACAGTAGCCAAAAACATTCAGTACTTC
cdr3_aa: CASSRTVAKNIQYF

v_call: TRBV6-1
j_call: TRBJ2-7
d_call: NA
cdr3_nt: TGTGCCAGCAGTGAAGGGACAGCCATATACGAGCAGTACTTC
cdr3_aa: CASSEGTAIYEQYF

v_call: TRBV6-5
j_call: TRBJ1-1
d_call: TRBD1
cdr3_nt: TGTGCCAGCACCTTAGGGACAGCGCGGAACACTGAAGCTTTCTTT
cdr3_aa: CASTLGTARNTEAFF

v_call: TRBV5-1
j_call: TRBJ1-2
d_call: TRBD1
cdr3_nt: TGCGCCAGCAGCTTGGGGACAGGCTCTAACTATGGCTACACCTTC
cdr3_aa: CASSLGTGSNYGYTF

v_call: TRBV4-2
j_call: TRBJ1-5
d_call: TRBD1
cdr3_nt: TGTGCCAGCAGCCGAACACAGGGACAGGGAGAACAGCCCCAGCATTTT
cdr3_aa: CASSRTQGQGEQPQHF

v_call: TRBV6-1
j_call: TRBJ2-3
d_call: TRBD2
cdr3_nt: TGTGCCAGCAGTGCAGTAGCGGGAAAGGCAGATACGCAGTATTTT
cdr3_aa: CASSAVAGKADTQYF

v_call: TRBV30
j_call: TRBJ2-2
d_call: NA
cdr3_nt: TGTGCCTGGAGTGGGTTGTTCCAGGGGGGCAACACCGGGGAGCTGTTTTTT
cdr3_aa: CAWSGLFQGGNTGELFF

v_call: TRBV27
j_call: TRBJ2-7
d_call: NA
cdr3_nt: TGTGCCAGCAGCTCATCAGACTCCTACGAGCAGTACTTC
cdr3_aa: CASSSSDSYEQYF

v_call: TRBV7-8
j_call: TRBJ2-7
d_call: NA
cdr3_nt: TGTGCCGTCCAGCGACAGGGAGGATCCTACGAGCAGTACTTC
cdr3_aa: CAVQRQGGSYEQYF

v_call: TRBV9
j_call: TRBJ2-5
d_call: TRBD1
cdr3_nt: TGTGCCAGCAGCGCTGGGACAGGGGCCCAAGAGACCCAGTACTTC
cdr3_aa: CASSAGTGAQETQYF

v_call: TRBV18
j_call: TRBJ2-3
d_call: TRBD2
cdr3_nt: TGTGCCAGCTCACCCCGGACTAGTAAAGATACGCAGTATTTT
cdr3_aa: CASSPRTSKDTQYF

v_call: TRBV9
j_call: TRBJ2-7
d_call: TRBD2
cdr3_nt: TGTGCCTCTTCAGAAGCGGGAAGCTCCTACGAGCAGTACTTC
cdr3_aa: CASSEAGSSYEQYF

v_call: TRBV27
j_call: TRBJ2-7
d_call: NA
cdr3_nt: TGTGCCAGCAGTGCGTCGGGGGACTACGAGCAGTACTTC
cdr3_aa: CASSASGDYEQYF

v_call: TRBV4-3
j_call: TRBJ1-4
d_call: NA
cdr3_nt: TGCGCCAGCAGCCAATTACAGGGCCGCGCAACTAATGAAAAACTGTTTTTT
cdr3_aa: CASSQLQGRATNEKLFF